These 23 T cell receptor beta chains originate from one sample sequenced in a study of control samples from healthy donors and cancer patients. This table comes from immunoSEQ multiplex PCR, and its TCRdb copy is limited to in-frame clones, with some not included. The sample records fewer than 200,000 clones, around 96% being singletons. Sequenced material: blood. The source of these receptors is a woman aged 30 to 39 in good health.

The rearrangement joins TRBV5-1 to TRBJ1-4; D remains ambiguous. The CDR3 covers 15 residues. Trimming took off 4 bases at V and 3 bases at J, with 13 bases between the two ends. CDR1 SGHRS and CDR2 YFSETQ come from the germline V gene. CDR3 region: CASSAGRPSNEKLFF. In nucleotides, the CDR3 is TGCGCCAGCAGCGCCGGGAGACCTTCTAATGAAAAACTGTTTTTT.

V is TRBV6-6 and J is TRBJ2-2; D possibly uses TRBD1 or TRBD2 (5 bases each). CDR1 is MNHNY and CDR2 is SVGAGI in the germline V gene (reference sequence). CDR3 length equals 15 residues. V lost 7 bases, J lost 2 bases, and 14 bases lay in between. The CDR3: CASNPGTANTGELFF. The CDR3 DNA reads TGTGCCAGCAATCCCGGGACCGCCAACACCGGGGAGCTGTTTTTT.

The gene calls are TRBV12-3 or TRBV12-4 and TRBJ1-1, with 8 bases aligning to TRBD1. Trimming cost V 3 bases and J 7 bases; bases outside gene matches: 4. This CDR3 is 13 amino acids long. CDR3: CASSFGQGFEAFF. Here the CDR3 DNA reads TGTGCCAGCAGTTTTGGACAGGGCTTTGAAGCTTTCTTT.

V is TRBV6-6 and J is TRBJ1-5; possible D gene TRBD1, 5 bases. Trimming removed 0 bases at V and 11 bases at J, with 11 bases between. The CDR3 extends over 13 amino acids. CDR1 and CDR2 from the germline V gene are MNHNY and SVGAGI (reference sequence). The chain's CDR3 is CASSYSGEGSQHF. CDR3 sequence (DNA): TGTGCCAGCAGTTACTCGGGGGAGGGGTCCCAGCATTTT.

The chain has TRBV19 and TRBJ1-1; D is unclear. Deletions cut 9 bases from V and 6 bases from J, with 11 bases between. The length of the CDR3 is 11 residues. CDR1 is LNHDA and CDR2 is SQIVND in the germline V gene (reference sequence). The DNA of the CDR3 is TGTGCCAGCCACGACGGGCCTGAAGCTTTCTTT. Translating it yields CASHDGPEAFF.

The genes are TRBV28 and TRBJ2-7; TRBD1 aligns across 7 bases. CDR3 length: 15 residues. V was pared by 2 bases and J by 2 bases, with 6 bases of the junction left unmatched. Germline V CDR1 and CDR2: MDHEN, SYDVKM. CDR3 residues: CASSLILDRTYEQYF. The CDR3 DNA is TGTGCCAGCAGTTTAATTTTGGACAGGACCTACGAGCAGTACTTC. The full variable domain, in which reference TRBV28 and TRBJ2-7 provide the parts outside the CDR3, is DVKVTQSSRYLVKRTGEKVFLECVQDMDHENMFWYRQDPGLGLRLIYFSYDVKMKEKGDIPEGYSVSREKKERFSLILESASTNQTSMYLCASSLILDRTYEQYFGPGTRLTVT.

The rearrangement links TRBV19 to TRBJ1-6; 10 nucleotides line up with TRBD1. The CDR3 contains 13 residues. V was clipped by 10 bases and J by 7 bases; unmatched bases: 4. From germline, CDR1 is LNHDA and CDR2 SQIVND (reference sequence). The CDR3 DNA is TGTGCCACCGGGACAGGGGCCAATTCACCCCTCCACTTT. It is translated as CATGTGANSPLHF.

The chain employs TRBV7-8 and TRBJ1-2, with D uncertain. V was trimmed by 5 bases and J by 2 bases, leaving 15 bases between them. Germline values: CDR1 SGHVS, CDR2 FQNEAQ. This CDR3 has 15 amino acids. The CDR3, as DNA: TGTGCCAGCAGCCCCGGGAGGACCCGAAACTATGGCTACACCTTC. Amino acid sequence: CASSPGRTRNYGYTF.

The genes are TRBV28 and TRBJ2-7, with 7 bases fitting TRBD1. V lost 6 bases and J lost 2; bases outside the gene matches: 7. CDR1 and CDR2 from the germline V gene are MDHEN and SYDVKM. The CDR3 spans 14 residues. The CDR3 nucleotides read TGTGCCAGCAGCCCCATGGGACAGACCTACGAGCAGTACTTC. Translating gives CASSPMGQTYEQYF. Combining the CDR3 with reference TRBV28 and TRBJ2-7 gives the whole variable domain DVKVTQSSRYLVKRTGEKVFLECVQDMDHENMFWYRQDPGLGLRLIYFSYDVKMKEKGDIPEGYSVSREKKERFSLILESASTNQTSMYLCASSPMGQTYEQYFGPGTRLTVT.

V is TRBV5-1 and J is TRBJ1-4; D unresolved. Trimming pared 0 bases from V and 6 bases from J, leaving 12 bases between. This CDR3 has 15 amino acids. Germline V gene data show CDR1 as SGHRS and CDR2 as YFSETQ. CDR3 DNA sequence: TGCGCCAGCAGCTTGGGCGGACGGCGGGATGAAAAACTGTTTTTT. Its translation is CASSLGGRRDEKLFF. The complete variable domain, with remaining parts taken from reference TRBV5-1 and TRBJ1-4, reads KAGVTQTPRYLIKTRGQQVTLSCSPISGHRSVSWYQQTPGQGLQFLFEYFSETQRNKGNFPGRFSGRQFSNSRSEMNVSTLELGDSALYLCASSLGGRRDEKLFFGSGTQLSVL.

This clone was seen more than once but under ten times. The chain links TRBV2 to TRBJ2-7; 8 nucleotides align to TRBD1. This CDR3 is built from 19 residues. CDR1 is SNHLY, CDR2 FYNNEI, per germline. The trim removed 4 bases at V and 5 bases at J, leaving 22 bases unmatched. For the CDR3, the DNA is TGTGCCAGCAGTGCCAGGTCCCGGGACAGGACCAAATGGAGCCACGAGCAGTACTTC. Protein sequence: CASSARSRDRTKWSHEQYF.

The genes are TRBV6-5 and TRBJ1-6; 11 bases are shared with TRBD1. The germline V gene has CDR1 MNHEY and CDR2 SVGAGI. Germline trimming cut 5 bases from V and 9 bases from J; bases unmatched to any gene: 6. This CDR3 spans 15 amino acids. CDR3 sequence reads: CASSRLGQGASPLHF. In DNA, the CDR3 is TGTGCCAGCAGTCGCCTCGGACAGGGGGCTTCACCCCTCCACTTT.

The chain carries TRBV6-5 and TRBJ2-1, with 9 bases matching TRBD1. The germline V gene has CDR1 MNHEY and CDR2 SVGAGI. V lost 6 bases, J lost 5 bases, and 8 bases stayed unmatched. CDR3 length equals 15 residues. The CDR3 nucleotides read TGTGCCAGCAGGAAGGGACAGGGCCTCAACAATGAGCAGTTCTTC. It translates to CASRKGQGLNNEQFF.

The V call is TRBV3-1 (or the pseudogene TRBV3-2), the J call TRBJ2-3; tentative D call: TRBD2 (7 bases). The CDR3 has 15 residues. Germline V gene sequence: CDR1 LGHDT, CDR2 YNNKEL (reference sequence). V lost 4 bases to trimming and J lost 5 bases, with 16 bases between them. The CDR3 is CASSPLGGALDTQYF. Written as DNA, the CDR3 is TGTGCCAGCAGCCCTTTAGGGGGGGCCCTAGATACGCAGTATTTT.

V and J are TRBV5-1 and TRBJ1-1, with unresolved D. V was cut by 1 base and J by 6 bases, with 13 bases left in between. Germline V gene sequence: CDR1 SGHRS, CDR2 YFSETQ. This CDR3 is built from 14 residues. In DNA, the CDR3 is TGCGCCAGCAGCTTGATCTGGGCGGGCGCTGAAGCTTTCTTT. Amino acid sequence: CASSLIWAGAEAFF.

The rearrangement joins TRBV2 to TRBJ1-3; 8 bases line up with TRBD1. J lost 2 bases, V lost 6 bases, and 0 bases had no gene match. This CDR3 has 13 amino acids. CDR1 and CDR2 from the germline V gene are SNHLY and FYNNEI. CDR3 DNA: TGTGCCAGCAGGACAGGGGCTGGAAACACCATATATTTT. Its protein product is CASRTGAGNTIYF.

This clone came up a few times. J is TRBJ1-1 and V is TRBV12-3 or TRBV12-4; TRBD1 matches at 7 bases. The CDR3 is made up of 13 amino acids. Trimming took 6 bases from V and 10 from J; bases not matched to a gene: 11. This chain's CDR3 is CASRQGQRPRAFF. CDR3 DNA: TGTGCCAGCAGACAGGGACAGCGACCCCGAGCTTTCTTT.

CDR3 in DNA: TGTGCCAGCTCACCAGGGAGGCAGGACAGGGGGCCTCGGCTCAATCAGCCCCAGCATTTT. Amino acid sequence: CASSPGRQDRGPRLNQPQHF. V usage is TRBV18 and J usage is TRBJ1-5; 11 bases line up with TRBD1. The CDR3 is 20 amino acids. Trimming cost V 2 bases and J 3 bases; bases outside gene matches: 15. Germline assignment: CDR1 KGHSH and CDR2 LQKENI.

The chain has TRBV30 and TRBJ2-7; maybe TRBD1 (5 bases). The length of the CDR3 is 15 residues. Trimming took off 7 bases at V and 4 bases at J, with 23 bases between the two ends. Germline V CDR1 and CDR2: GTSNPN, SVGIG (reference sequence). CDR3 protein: CASLLPQGFCYEQYF. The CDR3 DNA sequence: TGTGCCTCCCTTCTCCCCCAGGGCTTTTGTTACGAGCAGTACTTC.

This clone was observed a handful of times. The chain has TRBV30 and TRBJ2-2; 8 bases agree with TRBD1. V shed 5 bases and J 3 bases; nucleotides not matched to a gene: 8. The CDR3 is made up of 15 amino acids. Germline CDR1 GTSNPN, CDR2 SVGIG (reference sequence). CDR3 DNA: TGTGCCTGGGGGCAGGGGGCAAGTTACACCGGGGAGCTGTTTTTT. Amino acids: CAWGQGASYTGELFF.

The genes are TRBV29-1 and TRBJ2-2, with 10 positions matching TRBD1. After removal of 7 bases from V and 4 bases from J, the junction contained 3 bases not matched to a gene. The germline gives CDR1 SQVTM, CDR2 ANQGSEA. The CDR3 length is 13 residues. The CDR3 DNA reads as TGCAGCGCCCGGACAGGGGGCACCGGGGAGCTGTTTTTT. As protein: CSARTGGTGELFF.

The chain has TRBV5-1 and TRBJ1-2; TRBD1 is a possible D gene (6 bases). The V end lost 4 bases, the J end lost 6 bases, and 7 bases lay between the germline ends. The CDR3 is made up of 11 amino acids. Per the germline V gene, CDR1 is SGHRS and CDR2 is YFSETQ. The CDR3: CASSNRDGYTF. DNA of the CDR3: TGCGCCAGCAGCAACAGGGATGGCTACACCTTC.

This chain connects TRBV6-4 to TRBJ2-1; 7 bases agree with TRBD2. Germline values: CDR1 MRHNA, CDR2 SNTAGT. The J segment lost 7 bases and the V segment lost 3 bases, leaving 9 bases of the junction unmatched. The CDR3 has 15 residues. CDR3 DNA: TGTGCCAGCAGTGATATAGCGGGCTCGGGGAATGAGCAGTTCTTC. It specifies CASSDIAGSGNEQFF.